One and the same sample provided the 22 T cell receptor beta chains below, sequenced in a study of CD8+CD57+ T cells in acquired aplastic anemia. Profiling of TCR beta VDJ combinations and CDR3 sequences used genomic DNA as template. A single record per CDR3 protein comes from TCRdb applying MiXCR to the reads. The table lists hundreds of thousands of distinct CDR3 sequences, about 70% of them singletons. The sequenced sample consisted of sorted CD4+, CD8+, or CD8+CD57+ T cells (not recorded which) from PBMCs. These receptors came from a human donor in good health, serving as a control.

The rearrangement links TRBV25-1 to TRBJ2-7; D uncertain. V lost 4 bases and J lost 0, with 10 bases in between. Germline CDR1 and CDR2: MGHDK and SYGVNS. This CDR3 spans 14 amino acids. The CDR3 loop reads CASSGFGSSYEQYF. CDR3 sequence (DNA): TGTGCCAGCAGTGGATTTGGCAGCTCCTACGAGCAGTACTTC.

The chain carries TRBV7-2 and TRBJ2-7, with D unresolved. Germline CDR1 SGHTA, CDR2 FQGNSA. CDR3 length equals 14 residues. With 5 bases removed from V and 3 bases from J, the gap between germline ends came to 14 bases. The CDR3 DNA follows: TGTGCCAGCAGCAAAGACGGGCCGAACTACGAGCAGTACTTC. Translated: CASSKDGPNYEQYF.

The chain combines TRBV6-5 with TRBJ2-7, with no clear D. Germline V lookup: CDR1 MNHEY, CDR2 SVGAGI. Trimming removed 10 bases at V and 4 bases at J, with 11 bases between. The CDR3 is 11 residues long. The CDR3 DNA sequence: TGTGCCACCGGAGCAGGTTACGAGCAGTACTTC. Translated, it gives CATGAGYEQYF.

The chain is built from TRBV5-5 and TRBJ1-6, with no clear D. The CDR3 sequence is 13 residues long. Trimming took 0 bases from V and 11 from J, leaving 9 bases between them. From germline, CDR1 is SGHKS and CDR2 YYEKEE (reference sequence). The CDR3 DNA reads as TGTGCCAGCAGCTTGGAGCTGGGGACACCCCTCCACTTT. Translation gives CASSLELGTPLHF.

This clonotype showed up just a few times. The genes are TRBV11-2 and TRBJ1-2; 10 bases are shared with TRBD1. The V gene end was trimmed by 5 bases and the J gene end by 4 bases; junction bases not matched to a gene: 10. CDR3 length equals 16 residues. Germline V gives CDR1 SGHAT, CDR2 FQNNGV. The chain's CDR3 is CASSPPTGGAFYGYTF. The CDR3 DNA reads as TGTGCCAGCAGCCCACCGACAGGGGGCGCTTTCTATGGCTACACCTTC.

This clonotype was counted a single time. At one end the junction does not follow the germline gene, possibly because of a read error. This sequence joins TRBV7-4 and TRBJ1-1; no clear D gene. Per the germline V gene, CDR1 is SGHVT and CDR2 is SQSDAQ. This CDR3 is 13 amino acids long. Written as DNA, the CDR3 is TGTGCCAGCAGCCGCCGAAAGAACACTGAAGCTTCCTTT. This translates into CASSRRKNTEASF.

This clonotype was detected once. The chain combines TRBV10-3 with TRBJ2-4, with 9 bases lining up with TRBD1. Germline CDR1 reads ENHRY; CDR2 reads SYGVKD. V lost 6 bases, J lost 7 bases, and 13 bases stayed unmatched. CDR3 length equals 16 residues. CDR3 sequence (DNA): TGTGCCATCAGAGCCGGGACAGGGATTCTAGGGAACATTCAGTACTTC. Residues: CAIRAGTGILGNIQYF.

This chain uses TRBV7-9 with TRBJ2-1; D assignment may be TRBD1 or TRBD2 (5 bases each). Trimming shortened V by 5 bases and J by 15 bases, and 26 bases separated the two germline ends. The CDR3 extends over 15 amino acids. Germline lookup yields CDR1 SEHNR and CDR2 FQNEAQ (reference sequence). Here the CDR3 reads CASSISGTDGSHLFF. CDR3 sequence (DNA): TGTGCCAGCAGCATATCCGGGACCGACGGCTCACACCTGTTCTTC.

This clonotype came up many times. The chain recombines TRBV7-2 with TRBJ2-1; perhaps TRBD1 as D (6 bases). The CDR3 length is 15 residues. Trimming removed 3 bases from V and 7 bases from J, with 16 bases in between. Germline V gene sequence: CDR1 SGHTA, CDR2 FQGNSA. DNA for the CDR3: TGTGCCAGCAGCTTTGCACAGGGTGCTTGGAATGAGCAGTTCTTC. Translation gives CASSFAQGAWNEQFF.

The chain carries TRBV10-3 and TRBJ2-3; 8 bases align to TRBD1. Germline V lookup: CDR1 ENHRY, CDR2 SYGVKD. Unmatched junction bases numbered 4, after V lost 7 bases and J lost 1 base. The CDR3 consists of 14 residues. CDR3 in amino acids: CAIKPGQGTDTQYF. Written as DNA, the CDR3 is TGTGCCATCAAGCCGGGACAGGGCACAGATACGCAGTATTTT.

Comment on this clonotype: In this CDR3 the conserved last residue, phenylalanine or tryptophan, is missing, so a read error is likely. The V and J genes are TRBV9 and TRBJ2-3; D may correspond to TRBD1 or TRBD2 (5 bases each). Germline CDR1 is SGDLS and CDR2 is YYNGEE. V was cut by 4 bases and J by 1 base, with 10 bases left in between. CDR3 length: 14 residues. CDR3 in amino acids: CASSLGTRTDTQYS. CDR3 coding DNA: TGTGCCAGCAGCCTGGGGACCCGCACAGATACGCAGTATTCT.

The CDR3 loop reads CATSGVTGGEQYF. CDR3 nucleotide sequence: TGTGCCACCAGTGGGGTTACGGGTGGCGAGCAGTACTTC. The chain links TRBV24-1 to TRBJ2-7; D uncertain. V was trimmed by 5 bases and J by 6 bases, leaving 13 bases between them. Looked up from germline, CDR1 is KGHDR and CDR2 is SFDVKD. The CDR3 runs to 13 residues.

V and J are TRBV7-3 and TRBJ2-1, with TRBD2 identical over 8 bases. Losses at the gene ends were 5 bases for V and 9 bases for J; bases not matched to a gene: 12. In germline, CDR1 is SGHTA, CDR2 FQGTGA. CDR3 length: 15 amino acids. Here the CDR3 DNA reads TGTGCCAGCAGCCGGCGGAGCGGGGGCGGAAGTGAGCAGTTCTTC. It encodes CASSRRSGGGSEQFF. Filled out from reference TRBV7-3 and TRBJ2-1, the complete variable domain reads GAGVSQTPSNKVTEKGKYVELRCDPISGHTALYWYRQSLGQGPEFLIYFQGTGAADDSGLPNDRFFAVRPEGSVSTLKIQRTERGDSAVYLCASSRRSGGGSEQFFGPGTRLTVL.

This clonotype was recorded many times. CDR3 residues: CASSGGGPYNEQFF. CDR3 sequence (DNA): TGTGCCAGCAGCGGCGGTGGGCCCTACAATGAGCAGTTCTTC. V usage is TRBV9 and J usage is TRBJ2-1; D is ambiguous. V dropped 3 bases and J dropped 2 bases, with 9 bases sitting between them. In germline, CDR1 is SGDLS, CDR2 YYNGEE. The CDR3 consists of 14 residues.

The chain links TRBV29-1 to TRBJ2-1; 8 bases map to TRBD2. From germline, CDR1 is SQVTM and CDR2 ANQGSEA. V shed 6 bases and J 4 bases; nucleotides not matched to a gene: 8. This CDR3 region has 14 residues. CDR3 loop: CSVLRLAGYNEQFF. The CDR3 nucleotides are TGCAGCGTCCTCCGTTTAGCGGGGTACAATGAGCAGTTCTTC.

This clonotype was detected ten times or more. The V and J genes are TRBV20-1 and TRBJ1-2, with TRBD1 matching over 9 bases. V was clipped by 5 bases and J by 1 base; unmatched bases: 5. The CDR3 runs to 14 residues. CDR1 DFQATT and CDR2 SNEGSKA come from the germline V gene (reference sequence). The DNA of the CDR3 is TGCAGTGCTTCTGGGACAGGGAATAACTATGGCTACACCTTC. Its protein is CSASGTGNNYGYTF.

The chain couples TRBV7-9 to TRBJ2-7; either TRBD1 or TRBD2 may supply D (5 bases each). V lost 5 bases to trimming and J lost 11 bases, with 25 bases between them. The germline gives CDR1 SEHNR, CDR2 FQNEAQ (reference sequence). The CDR3 has 15 amino acids. The CDR3: CASSRLGVYSYGEYF. The CDR3 DNA is TGTGCCAGCAGCCGGCTAGGGGTGTATTCCTACGGGGAGTACTTC. Complete variable domain (other parts from reference TRBV7-9 and TRBJ2-7): DTGVSQNPRHKITKRGQNVTFRCDPISEHNRLYWYRQTLGQGPEFLTYFQNEAQLEKSRLLSDRFSAERPKGSFSTLEIQRTEQGDSAMYLCASSRLGVYSYGEYFGPGTRLTVT.

This clonotype turned up a few times. This chain links TRBV7-2 with TRBJ2-2; 7 nucleotides line up with TRBD2. Germline V CDR1 and CDR2: SGHTA, FQGNSA. This CDR3 comprises 12 residues. The CDR3 protein is CAGGGRTGELFF. In DNA form, the CDR3 reads TGTGCGGGGGGGGGGAGGACCGGGGAGCTGTTTTTT.

V is TRBV9 and J is TRBJ2-1; TRBD1 or TRBD2 may be the D gene (5 bases each). The end of the DNA fits TRBJ2-7 better, so the J call may be wrong. This CDR3 has 16 amino acids. CDR1 is SGDLS and CDR2 is YYNGEE in the germline V gene. As DNA, the CDR3 is TGTGCCAGCAGCTTGGGACCGGGCACCGTCTTCTACGAGCAGTACTTC. Residues: CASSLGPGTVFYEQYF.

Turning to this clonotype: Because the CDR3 is missing its conserved closing phenylalanine or tryptophan, this is likely a read error. No DNA is shown, since the ends of the CDR3 on it are uncertain; the CDR3 is the one TCRdb lists. The rearrangement links TRBV2 to TRBJ1-5; the table calls TRBD1, which could not be checked here. The CDR3 is 15 amino acids in total, end residues counted. The germline gives CDR1 SNHLY, CDR2 FYNNEI. The CDR3 loop reads CASSAGAGSKPPQLC.

This clonotype has just one count. This chain joins TRBV7-3 and TRBJ1-5; 7 bases are a match to TRBD1. With 6 bases clipped from V and 16 bases from J, the junction kept 21 bases outside the gene matches. CDR1 SGHTA and CDR2 FQGTGA come from the germline V gene. The CDR3 length is 15 residues. The CDR3 nucleotides read TGTGCCAGCAGTGGAGACAGGGACCCTATAATTCACCCCCATTTT. It codes for CASSGDRDPIIHPHF.

This clonotype was recorded at least ten times. This chain links TRBV20-1 with TRBJ1-1, with 8 nucleotides matching TRBD1. The CDR3 consists of 11 residues. Germline-derived CDR1 and CDR2 are DFQATT and SNEGSKA (reference sequence). V gave up 6 bases and J gave up 5 bases; unmatched junction bases: 2. The CDR3 coding sequence is TGCAGTGCGACAGGGGTGACTGAAGCTTTCTTT. Amino acid sequence: CSATGVTEAFF.